This TCR beta chain was recorded in a study of technical replicates of blood from several donors. The V gene lost 5 bases and the J gene lost 6 bases, with 10 bases spanning the gap. This CDR3 has 12 residues. The germline V gene encodes CDR1 LNHDA and CDR2 SQIVND (reference sequence). Assay used: immunoSEQ multiplex PCR; TCRdb lists only in-frame clones, some missing. The table lists roughly 60,000 clones, approximately 89% of them singletons, with 4.8% in the top ten. The chain employs TRBV19 and TRBJ1-1; a weak D match, TRBD1 (6 bases). This sequence was found in a human donor in good health. Some clones in this sample may be carry-over from other donors' samples. Specimen: PBMCs. CDR3 protein: CASSDRWSEAFF. CDR3 in DNA: TGTGCCAGTAGTGACAGGTGGTCTGAAGCTTTCTTT.